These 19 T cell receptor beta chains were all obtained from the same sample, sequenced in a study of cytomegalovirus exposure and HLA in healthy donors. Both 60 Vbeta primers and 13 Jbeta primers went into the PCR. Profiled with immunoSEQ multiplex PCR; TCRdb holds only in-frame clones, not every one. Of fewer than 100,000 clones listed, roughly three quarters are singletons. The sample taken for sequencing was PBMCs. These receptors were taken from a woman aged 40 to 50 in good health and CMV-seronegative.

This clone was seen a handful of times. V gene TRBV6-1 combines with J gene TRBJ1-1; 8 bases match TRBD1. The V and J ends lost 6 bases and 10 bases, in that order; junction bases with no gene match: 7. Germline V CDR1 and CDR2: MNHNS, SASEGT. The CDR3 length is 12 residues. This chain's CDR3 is CASRTGVKIAFF. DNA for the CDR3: TGTGCCAGCAGGACAGGGGTGAAGATAGCTTTCTTT.

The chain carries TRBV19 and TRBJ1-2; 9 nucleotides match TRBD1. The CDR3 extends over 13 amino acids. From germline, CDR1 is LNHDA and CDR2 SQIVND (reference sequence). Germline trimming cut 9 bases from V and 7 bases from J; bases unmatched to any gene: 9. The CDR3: CASLRPGQGGYTF. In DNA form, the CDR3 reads TGTGCCAGCCTTCGACCGGGACAGGGTGGCTACACCTTC.

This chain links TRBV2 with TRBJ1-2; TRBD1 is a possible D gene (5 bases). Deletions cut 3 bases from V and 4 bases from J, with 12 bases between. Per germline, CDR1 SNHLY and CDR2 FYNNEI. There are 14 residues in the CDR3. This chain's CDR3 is CASSDLGASYGYTF. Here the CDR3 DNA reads TGTGCCAGCAGTGATTTAGGGGCTTCCTATGGCTACACCTTC.

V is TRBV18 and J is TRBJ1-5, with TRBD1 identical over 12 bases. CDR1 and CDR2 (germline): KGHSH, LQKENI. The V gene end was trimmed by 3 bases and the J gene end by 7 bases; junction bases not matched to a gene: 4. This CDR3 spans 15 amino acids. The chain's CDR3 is CASSPGTGGIQPQHF. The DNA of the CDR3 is TGTGCCAGCTCACCCGGGACAGGGGGCATACAGCCCCAGCATTTT.

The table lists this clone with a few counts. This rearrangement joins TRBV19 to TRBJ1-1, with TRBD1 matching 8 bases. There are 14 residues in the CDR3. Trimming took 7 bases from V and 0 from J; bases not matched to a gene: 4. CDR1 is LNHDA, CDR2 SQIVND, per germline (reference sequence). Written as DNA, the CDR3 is TGTGCCAGTATGAGGACAGGGATGAACACTGAAGCTTTCTTT. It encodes CASMRTGMNTEAFF.

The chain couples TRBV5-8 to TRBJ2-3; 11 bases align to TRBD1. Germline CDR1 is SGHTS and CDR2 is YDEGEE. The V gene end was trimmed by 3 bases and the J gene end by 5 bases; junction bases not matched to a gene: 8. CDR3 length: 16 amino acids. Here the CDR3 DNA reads TGTGCCAGCAGCTCTCGGGACAGGGGGGCGGGAGATACGCAGTATTTT. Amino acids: CASSSRDRGAGDTQYF.

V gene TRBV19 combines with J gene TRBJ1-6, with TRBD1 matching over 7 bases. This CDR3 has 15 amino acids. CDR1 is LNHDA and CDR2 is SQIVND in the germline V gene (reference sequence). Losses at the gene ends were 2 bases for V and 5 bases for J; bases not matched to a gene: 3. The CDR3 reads CASSIRDRDNSPLHF. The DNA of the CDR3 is TGTGCCAGTAGTATACGGGACAGAGATAATTCACCCCTCCACTTT.

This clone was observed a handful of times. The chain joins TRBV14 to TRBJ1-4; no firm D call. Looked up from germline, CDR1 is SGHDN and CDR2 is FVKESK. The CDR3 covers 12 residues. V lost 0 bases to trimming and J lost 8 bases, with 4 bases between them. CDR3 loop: CASSQEEEKLFF. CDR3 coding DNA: TGTGCCAGCAGCCAAGAGGAGGAAAAACTGTTTTTT.

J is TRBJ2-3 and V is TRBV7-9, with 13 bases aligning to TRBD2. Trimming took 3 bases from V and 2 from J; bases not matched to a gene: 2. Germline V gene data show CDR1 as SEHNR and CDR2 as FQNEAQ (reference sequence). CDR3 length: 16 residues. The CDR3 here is CASSFGTSGVTDTQYF. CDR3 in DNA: TGTGCCAGCAGCTTTGGGACTAGCGGGGTCACAGATACGCAGTATTTT.

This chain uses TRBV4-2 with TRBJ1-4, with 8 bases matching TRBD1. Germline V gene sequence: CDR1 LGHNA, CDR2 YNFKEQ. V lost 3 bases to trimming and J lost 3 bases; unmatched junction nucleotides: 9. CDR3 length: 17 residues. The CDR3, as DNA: TGTGCCAGCAGCCATGACGCTTGGACAGGGTCTAATGAAAAACTGTTTTTT. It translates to CASSHDAWTGSNEKLFF.

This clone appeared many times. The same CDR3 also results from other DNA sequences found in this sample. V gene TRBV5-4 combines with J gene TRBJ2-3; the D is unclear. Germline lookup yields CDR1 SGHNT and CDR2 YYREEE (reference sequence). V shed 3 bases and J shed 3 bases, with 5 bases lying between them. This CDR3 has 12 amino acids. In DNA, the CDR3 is TGTGCCAGCAGCTCCTCGACAGATACGCAGTATTTT. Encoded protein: CASSSSTDTQYF.

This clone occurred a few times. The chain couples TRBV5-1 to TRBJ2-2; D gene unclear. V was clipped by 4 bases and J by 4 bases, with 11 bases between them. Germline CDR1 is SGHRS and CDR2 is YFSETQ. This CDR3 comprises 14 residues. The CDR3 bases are TGCGCCAGCAGCGTAACAGAACCCACCGGGGAGCTGTTTTTT. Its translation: CASSVTEPTGELFF.

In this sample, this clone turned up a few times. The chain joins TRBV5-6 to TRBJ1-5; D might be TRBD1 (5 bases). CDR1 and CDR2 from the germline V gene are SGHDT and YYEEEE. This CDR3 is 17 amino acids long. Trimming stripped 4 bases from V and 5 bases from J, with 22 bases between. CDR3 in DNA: TGTGCCAGCAGCGTAAGATGGAGGGGCTTAAGTGATCAGCCCCAGCATTTT. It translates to CASSVRWRGLSDQPQHF. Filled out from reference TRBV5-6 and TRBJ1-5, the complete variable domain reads DAGVTQSPTHLIKTRGQQVTLRCSPKSGHDTVSWYQQALGQGPQFIFQYYEEEERQRGNFPDRFSGHQFPNYSSELNVNALLLGDSALYLCASSVRWRGLSDQPQHFGDGTRLSIL.

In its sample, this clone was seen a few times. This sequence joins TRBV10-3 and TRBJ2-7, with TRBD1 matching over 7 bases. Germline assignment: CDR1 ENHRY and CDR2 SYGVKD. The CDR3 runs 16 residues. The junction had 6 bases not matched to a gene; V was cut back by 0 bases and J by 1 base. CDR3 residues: CAISESIGTDSYEQYF. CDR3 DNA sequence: TGTGCCATCAGTGAGTCGATTGGGACAGATTCCTACGAGCAGTACTTC.

CDR3 sequence reads: CATRRDRVHNEQFF. The CDR3 nucleotides are TGTGCCACCCGAAGGGACAGGGTCCACAATGAGCAGTTCTTC. The chain uses TRBV15 and TRBJ2-1; 9 bases match TRBD1. Per the germline V gene, CDR1 is LNHNV and CDR2 is YYDKDF (reference sequence). The ends lost 8 bases at V and 5 bases at J; junction bases unmatched: 7. This CDR3 has 14 amino acids.

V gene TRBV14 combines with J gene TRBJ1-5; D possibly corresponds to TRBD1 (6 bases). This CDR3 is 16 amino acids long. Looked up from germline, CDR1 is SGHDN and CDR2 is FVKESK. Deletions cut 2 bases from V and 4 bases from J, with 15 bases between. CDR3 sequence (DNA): TGTGCCAGCAGCCAACTTCTTACAGGGATGAATCAGCCCCAGCATTTT. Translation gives CASSQLLTGMNQPQHF. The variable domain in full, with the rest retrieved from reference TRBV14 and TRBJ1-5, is EAGVTQFPSHSVIEKGQTVTLRCDPISGHDNLYWYRRVMGKEIKFLLHFVKESKQDESGMPNNRFLAERTGGTYSTLKVQPAELEDSGVYFCASSQLLTGMNQPQHFGDGTRLSIL.

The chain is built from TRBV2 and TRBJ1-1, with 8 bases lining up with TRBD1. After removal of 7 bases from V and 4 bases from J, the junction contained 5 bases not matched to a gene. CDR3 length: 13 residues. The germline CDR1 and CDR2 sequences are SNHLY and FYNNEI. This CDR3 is CASIDRGTTEAFF. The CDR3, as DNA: TGTGCCAGCATCGACAGGGGAACCACTGAAGCTTTCTTT.

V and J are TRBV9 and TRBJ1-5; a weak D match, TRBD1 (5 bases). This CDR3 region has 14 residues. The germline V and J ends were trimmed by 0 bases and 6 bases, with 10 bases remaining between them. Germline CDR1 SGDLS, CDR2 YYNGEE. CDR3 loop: CASSVDGAGQPQHF. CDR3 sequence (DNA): TGTGCCAGCAGCGTAGATGGGGCCGGTCAGCCCCAGCATTTT.

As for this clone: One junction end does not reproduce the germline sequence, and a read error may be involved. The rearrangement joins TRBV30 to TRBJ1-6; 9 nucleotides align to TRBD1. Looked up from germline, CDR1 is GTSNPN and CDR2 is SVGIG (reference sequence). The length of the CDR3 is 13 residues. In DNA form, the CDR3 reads TGTGCCTGGAGTGGACAGGGGGACTCACCCCTCAACTTT. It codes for CAWSGQGDSPLNF.